The next 21 T cell receptor beta chains were all read from a single sample in a study of T cells in Graves' hyperthyroidism and ophthalmopathy. TCR beta CDR3 regions were amplified from RNA. RT-PCR in the first round (using the HTBI primer set) targeted the TCR CDR3. MiXCR, run by TCRdb on the multiplex PCR reads, gives a single entry per CDR3 protein. The table has 220,000 or so distinct CDR3 sequences, 16% seen once; the top ten hold about 29%. The sample consisted of blood. Receptors were obtained from a woman aged 18-29 years with Graves' ophthalmopathy.

This chain joins TRBV7-2 and TRBJ2-7, with 9 nucleotides matching TRBD1. This CDR3 region has 16 residues. V was clipped by 2 bases and J by 2 bases; unmatched bases: 7. Germline lookup yields CDR1 SGHTA and CDR2 FQGNSA. The CDR3 region has the DNA TGTGCCAGCAGCTTAACCACCGGGACAGGGCCCTACGAGCAGTACTTC. Protein sequence: CASSLTTGTGPYEQYF.

This clonotype occurred many times. The V gene is TRBV11-3, the J gene TRBJ1-2; unclear D gene. Trimming removed 3 bases from V and 7 bases from J, with 15 bases in between. Germline V gene lookup returns CDR1 SGHNT and CDR2 YENEEA. The CDR3 has 14 residues. The DNA of the CDR3 is TGTGCCAGCAGCTTGCGGGAGGAAAGGAGTGGCTACACCTTC. It codes for CASSLREERSGYTF.

This clonotype has a count of ten or more. The chain couples TRBV28 to TRBJ2-1; 13 positions agree with TRBD2. This CDR3 comprises 18 residues. Germline loops: CDR1 MDHEN, CDR2 SYDVKM. Unmatched junction bases numbered 4, after V lost 2 bases and J lost 0 bases. DNA of the CDR3: TGTGCCAGCAGTTTAATCCGGACTAGCGGGAGCTCCTACAATGAGCAGTTCTTC. This sequence encodes CASSLIRTSGSSYNEQFF.

Many counts were recorded for this clonotype. The V call is TRBV28, the J call TRBJ1-5; D gene uncertain. The CDR3 sequence is 12 residues long. Trimming removed 6 bases at V and 4 bases at J, with 7 bases between. The germline gives CDR1 MDHEN, CDR2 SYDVKM. DNA of the CDR3: TGTGCCAGCAGCCTGCAAAATCAGCCCCAGCATTTT. It is translated as CASSLQNQPQHF.

This clonotype was seen many times. The rearrangement links TRBV20-1 to TRBJ2-1; 12 bases align to TRBD2. The CDR3 has 14 amino acids. V was clipped by 3 bases and J by 6 bases; unmatched bases: 3. CDR1 DFQATT and CDR2 SNEGSKA come from the germline V gene (reference sequence). This CDR3 reads CSARRLAGVNEQFF. The DNA for the CDR3 is TGCAGTGCTAGGAGACTAGCGGGAGTCAATGAGCAGTTCTTC.

This clonotype was seen ten or more times. This sequence joins TRBV5-1 and TRBJ2-3; 11 bases line up with TRBD2. The CDR3 is made up of 18 amino acids. CDR1 SGHRS and CDR2 YFSETQ come from the germline V gene. The V and J ends lost 0 bases and 0 bases, in that order; junction bases with no gene match: 6. CDR3 nucleotides: TGCGCCAGCAGCTTGGCCGGGACTAGCGGAAGGAGCACAGATACGCAGTATTTT. Amino acid sequence: CASSLAGTSGRSTDTQYF.

This clonotype was seen repeatedly, ten times or more. The gene calls are TRBV7-9 and TRBJ2-7, with unresolved D. Germline CDR1 reads SEHNR; CDR2 reads FQNEAQ (reference sequence). V shed 1 base and J shed 5 bases, with 9 bases lying between them. CDR3 length equals 13 residues. The CDR3 coding sequence is TGTGCCAGCAGCTTAGTAAGCGCGGACGAGCAGTACTTC. It translates to CASSLVSADEQYF.

This clonotype came up a few times. V usage is TRBV19 and J usage is TRBJ2-1; D gene unclear. From germline, CDR1 is LNHDA and CDR2 SQIVND (reference sequence). V lost 6 bases, J lost 7 bases, and 13 bases lay in between. CDR3 length: 13 amino acids. CDR3 nucleotides: TGTGCCAGTAGCCAGACAAGAACGAATGAGCAGTTCTTC. Translating it yields CASSQTRTNEQFF.

This clonotype was recorded at least ten times. Germline and junction disagree at one end, which may indicate a read error. The rearrangement joins TRBV7-9 to TRBJ1-5, with TRBD1 matching over 7 bases. CDR3 length: 15 residues. Per the germline V gene, CDR1 is SEHNR and CDR2 is FQNEAQ (reference sequence). CDR3 residues: CASSLGQYSNQPQHF. The DNA for the CDR3 is TGCGCCAGCAGCTTGGGACAGTATAGCAATCAGCCCCAGCATTTT.

This clonotype showed up just a few times. The V and J genes are TRBV7-8 and TRBJ2-1, with D perhaps TRBD1 (7 bases). Germline V lookup: CDR1 SGHVS, CDR2 FQNEAQ. The CDR3 spans 16 residues. V was clipped by 5 bases and J by 7 bases, with 21 bases between them. Here the CDR3 DNA reads TGTGCCAGCAGCCCGACACTAGGGGCAGGGGGGAATGAGCAGTTCTTC. It codes for CASSPTLGAGGNEQFF.

To note about this clonotype: At one end, the junction sequence differs from germline, possibly due to a read error. This sequence joins TRBV27 and TRBJ2-2; the D call may be TRBD1 or TRBD2 (5 bases each). CDR3 length: 16 amino acids. Germline V gene lookup returns CDR1 MNHEY and CDR2 SMNVEV (reference sequence). CDR3 loop: CAGSPSYGGNTGELFF. The CDR3 DNA follows: TGTGCCGGCAGTCCCTCGTATGGGGGTAACACCGGGGAGCTGTTTTTT.

This clonotype was counted at least ten times. The junction and the germline gene differ at one end; a read error may be behind it. CDR3 bases: TGCGCCAGCAGCTTGGCTGGGAACCCTGAAGCTTTCTTT. Amino acids: CASSLAGNPEAFF. V usage is TRBV5-1 and J usage is TRBJ1-1; no clear D gene. The CDR3 has 13 amino acids. Germline V gene lookup returns CDR1 SGHRS and CDR2 YFSETQ.

This clonotype was detected only a few times. The chain links TRBV19 to TRBJ2-7; TRBD1 aligns across 8 bases. CDR1 is LNHDA, CDR2 SQIVND, per germline (reference sequence). This CDR3 comprises 15 residues. The junction had 8 bases not matched to a gene; V was cut back by 6 bases and J by 1 base. This CDR3 reads CASSLSGTGSYEQYF. CDR3 bases: TGTGCCAGTAGCTTATCGGGGACAGGTTCCTACGAGCAGTACTTC.

This clonotype was seen at least ten times. The chain couples TRBV27 to TRBJ1-5; D not resolved. The CDR3 has 18 amino acids. Between the trimmed V and J ends, which lost 3 bases and 4 bases, there was a span of 22 bases. The germline V gene has CDR1 MNHEY and CDR2 SMNVEV (reference sequence). In nucleotides, the CDR3 is TGTGCCAGCAGTTTCCACGAACCTCGGAAGGGAGGAAATCAGCCCCAGCATTTT. This gives the protein CASSFHEPRKGGNQPQHF.

This clonotype was recorded at least ten times. V is TRBV20-1 and J is TRBJ2-1, with 11 bases fitting TRBD2. CDR1 is DFQATT, CDR2 SNEGSKA, per germline (reference sequence). The CDR3 totals 15 residues. V lost 5 bases to trimming and J lost 4 bases; unmatched junction nucleotides: 7. The CDR3 protein is CSARKTSGTYNEQFF. The CDR3 nucleotides read TGCAGTGCTCGAAAGACTAGCGGGACGTACAATGAGCAGTTCTTC.

This clonotype was observed a handful of times. The chain employs TRBV4-3 and TRBJ2-3, with TRBD2 matching 12 bases. The CDR3 totals 17 residues. The ends lost 4 bases at V and 0 bases at J; junction bases unmatched: 5. Per the germline V gene, CDR1 is LGHNA and CDR2 is YSLEER. In nucleotides, the CDR3 is TGCGCCAGCAGCCGCGGACTAGCGGGACCTAGCACAGATACGCAGTATTTT. Encoded protein: CASSRGLAGPSTDTQYF.

This clonotype was seen at least ten times. The genes are TRBV7-9 and TRBJ1-4; D may be TRBD1 (6 bases). Germline V gene lookup returns CDR1 SEHNR and CDR2 FQNEAQ (reference sequence). V was clipped by 2 bases and J by 7 bases, with 17 bases between them. This CDR3 contains 16 residues. DNA of the CDR3: TGTGCCAGCAGCTTATACCGGGCAGGGGTCGGTGAAAAACTGTTTTTT. It translates to CASSLYRAGVGEKLFF.

This clonotype was observed many times. This sequence joins TRBV4-2 and TRBJ1-2; the match to TRBD1 covers 8 bases. V was clipped by 3 bases and J by 6 bases; unmatched bases: 6. Germline-derived CDR1 and CDR2 are LGHNA and YNFKEQ. The CDR3 is 14 amino acids. The CDR3 DNA reads as TGTGCCAGCAGCCAGATCCCGGGACAGGATGGCTACACCTTC. Translated: CASSQIPGQDGYTF.

This clonotype was recorded many times. The chain links TRBV7-9 to TRBJ1-6; D possibly corresponds to TRBD1 (6 bases). This CDR3 is 14 amino acids long. V lost 4 bases and J 6 bases, leaving 10 bases between the germline ends. Germline V CDR1 and CDR2: SEHNR, FQNEAQ (reference sequence). CDR3 DNA sequence: TGTGCCAGCAGCTGGACAGCTGGTAATTCACCCCTCCACTTT. It codes for CASSWTAGNSPLHF.

V usage is TRBV19 and J usage is TRBJ1-1; no definite D call. V was trimmed by 9 bases and J by 1 base, leaving 21 bases between them. Germline V gives CDR1 LNHDA, CDR2 SQIVND (reference sequence). The CDR3 totals 16 residues. The CDR3 sequence: CASVSQDATENTEAFF. The CDR3, as DNA: TGTGCCAGCGTCTCGCAGGACGCGACGGAGAACACTGAAGCTTTCTTT.

This clonotype was seen ten or more times. CDR3 bases: TGCAGCGGACGGTCGATGGACAGCCCCTACGAGCAGTACTTC. Translated: CSGRSMDSPYEQYF. The gene calls are TRBV29-1 and TRBJ2-7, with D tentatively TRBD1 (6 bases). Germline V CDR1 and CDR2: SQVTM, ANQGSEA. The CDR3 is made up of 14 amino acids. V was pared by 7 bases and J by 2 bases, with 18 bases between.